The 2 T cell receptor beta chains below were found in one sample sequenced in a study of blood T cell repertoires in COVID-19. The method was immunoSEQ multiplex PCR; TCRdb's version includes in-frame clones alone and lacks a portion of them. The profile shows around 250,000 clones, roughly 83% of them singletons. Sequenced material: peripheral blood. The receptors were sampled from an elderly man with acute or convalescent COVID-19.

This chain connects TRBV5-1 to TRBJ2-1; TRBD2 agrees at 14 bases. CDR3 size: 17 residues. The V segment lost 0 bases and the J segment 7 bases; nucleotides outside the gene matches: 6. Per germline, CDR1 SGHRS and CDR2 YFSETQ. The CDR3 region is CASSLATGLAGVNEQFF. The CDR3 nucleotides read TGCGCCAGCAGCTTGGCCACGGGACTAGCGGGGGTAAATGAGCAGTTCTTC.

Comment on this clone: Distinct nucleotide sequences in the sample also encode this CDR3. In nucleotides, the CDR3 is TGCAGTGCTCGGGACGCGGGGGAGCAGTACTTC. Protein product: CSARDAGEQYF. This chain connects TRBV20-1 to TRBJ2-7, with D perhaps matching TRBD2 (6 bases). The CDR3 is 11 amino acids. With 5 bases removed from V and 7 bases from J, the gap between germline ends came to 12 bases. Germline V gene sequence: CDR1 DFQATT, CDR2 SNEGSKA (reference sequence).